The 24 T cell receptor beta chains reported below all come from one sample, sequenced in a study of blood T cell repertoires in COVID-19. The method was immunoSEQ multiplex PCR; TCRdb's version includes in-frame clones alone and lacks a portion of them. Counted here are about 46,000 clones, around 87% occurring once; the ten biggest clones make up roughly 15%. What was sequenced was peripheral blood. Receptors were obtained from a human donor in a cohort sampled during active COVID-19.

The V call is TRBV5-4, the J call TRBJ2-7, with TRBD1 matching over 9 bases. With 4 bases clipped from V and 6 bases from J, the junction kept 5 bases outside the gene matches. The CDR3 is 13 amino acids. Germline V gene data show CDR1 as SGHNT and CDR2 as YYREEE (reference sequence). CDR3 DNA: TGTGCCAGCAGCCCGAAGACAGGGGGCGAGCAGTACTTC. It encodes CASSPKTGGEQYF.

This clone came up once. The CDR3 is CSVDGQTNQETQYF. The CDR3 coding sequence is TGCAGCGTTGACGGACAGACCAACCAAGAGACCCAGTACTTC. This chain links TRBV29-1 with TRBJ2-5, with D possibly matching TRBD1 (6 bases). Germline V gene sequence: CDR1 SQVTM, CDR2 ANQGSEA. With 3 bases removed from V and 0 bases from J, the gap between germline ends came to 11 bases. The CDR3 runs to 14 residues.

The genes are TRBV2 and TRBJ2-1; D is possibly TRBD2 (6 bases). Germline CDR1 reads SNHLY; CDR2 reads FYNNEI. The CDR3 sequence is 15 residues long. For the CDR3, the DNA is TGTGCGATGCTTGGGGGAGGCAGCTCCTACAATGAGCAGTTCTTC. This gives the protein CAMLGGGSSYNEQFF. The full variable domain, completed using reference TRBV2 and TRBJ2-1, is EPEVTQTPSHQVTQMGQEVILRCVPISNHLYFYWYRQILGQKVEFLVSFYNNEISEKSEIFDDQFSVERPDGSNFTLKIRSTKLEDSAMYFCAMLGGGSSYNEQFFGPGTRLTVL.

This chain joins TRBV21-1 and TRBJ2-2; the D segment call TRBD2 is taken from the table without a DNA check. TRBV21-1 represents a pseudogene. The CDR3 spans 17 residues. The CDR3 DNA reads TGTGCCAGCAGCAAATTTAGAGCGGGAGGTACTACCGGGGAGCTGTTTTTT. Protein product: CASSKFRAGGTTGELFF.

The V and J genes are TRBV6-1 and TRBJ1-2; D unresolved. Germline assignment: CDR1 MNHNS and CDR2 SASEGT. CDR3 size: 15 residues. V was cut by 1 base and J by 5 bases, with 14 bases left in between. The CDR3 sequence: CASSEVFGQYYGYTF. CDR3 DNA sequence: TGTGCCAGCAGTGAAGTCTTTGGGCAGTATTATGGCTACACCTTC.

V gene TRBV5-4 combines with J gene TRBJ1-2, with 10 bases identical to TRBD1. The CDR3 totals 13 residues. V was pared by 4 bases and J by 7 bases, with 4 bases of the junction left unmatched. The germline CDR1 and CDR2 sequences are SGHNT and YYREEE (reference sequence). Written as DNA, the CDR3 is TGTGCCAGCAGCCTACGGACAGGGGGTGGCTACACCTTC. Protein: CASSLRTGGGYTF.

This chain uses TRBV5-6 with TRBJ2-6, with D possibly matching TRBD1 (5 bases). The germline V and J ends were trimmed by 4 bases and 4 bases, with 12 bases remaining between them. The length of the CDR3 is 15 residues. CDR1 is SGHDT and CDR2 is YYEEEE in the germline V gene. The CDR3 sequence: CASSPRAHGANVLTF. CDR3 in DNA: TGTGCCAGCAGCCCCAGGGCGCACGGGGCCAACGTCCTGACTTTC.

The rearrangement links TRBV19 to TRBJ2-7, with 11 bases fitting TRBD1. This CDR3 is 14 amino acids long. V trimming: 7 bases; J trimming: 2 bases; junction bases outside the gene matches: 4. The germline V gene has CDR1 LNHDA and CDR2 SQIVND (reference sequence). The CDR3 region is CASTPGQGAYEQYF. For the CDR3, the DNA is TGTGCCAGTACCCCGGGACAGGGGGCCTACGAGCAGTACTTC.

CDR3 sequence: CSVVRPPYEQYF. CDR3 coding DNA: TGCAGCGTTGTCCGTCCCCCCTACGAGCAGTACTTC. This chain uses TRBV29-1 with TRBJ2-7; D remains ambiguous. This CDR3 region has 12 residues. Germline CDR1 is SQVTM and CDR2 is ANQGSEA. With 4 bases removed from V and 2 bases from J, the gap between germline ends came to 9 bases.

The J gene is TRBJ1-1, the V gene TRBV10-2; 9 bases are a match to TRBD1. Germline CDR1 reads WSHSY; CDR2 reads SAAADI. This CDR3 is 17 amino acids long. V lost 0 bases to trimming and J lost 1 base; unmatched junction nucleotides: 6. The CDR3 DNA reads TGCGCCAGCAGTGAGTCGGGCCCGGGACAGGGGAACACTGAAGCTTTCTTT. Translating it yields CASSESGPGQGNTEAFF.

This clone was detected only a few times. The rearrangement links TRBV6-6 to TRBJ2-5; 8 positions match TRBD2. This CDR3 spans 15 amino acids. V trimming: 6 bases; J trimming: 5 bases; junction bases outside the gene matches: 11. CDR1 is MNHNY and CDR2 is SVGAGI in the germline V gene (reference sequence). This chain's CDR3 is CASSPQREIGETQYF. In DNA, the CDR3 is TGTGCCAGCAGCCCGCAGCGGGAGATTGGGGAGACCCAGTACTTC.

The chain has TRBV7-8 and TRBJ1-1; 9 bases agree with TRBD1. Germline-derived CDR1 and CDR2 are SGHVS and FQNEAQ. This CDR3 spans 17 amino acids. Trimming removed 5 bases from V and 0 bases from J; junction bases left unmatched: 10. The CDR3 DNA reads TGTGCCAGCAGCCTCCGGGACAGGGTTCTCATGAACACTGAAGCTTTCTTT. Translated, it gives CASSLRDRVLMNTEAFF.

The rearrangement links TRBV19 to TRBJ2-1; 7 nucleotides line up with TRBD2. The V segment lost 3 bases and the J segment 7 bases; nucleotides outside the gene matches: 6. CDR3 length: 14 residues. Per germline, CDR1 LNHDA and CDR2 SQIVND (reference sequence). CDR3 sequence (DNA): TGTGCCAGTAGTATTGGCGGGAGCAAAAATGAGCAGTTCTTC. Its translation is CASSIGGSKNEQFF. The full variable domain, with the rest looked up from reference TRBV19 and TRBJ2-1, is DGGITQSPKYLFRKEGQNVTLSCEQNLNHDAMYWYRQDPGQGLRLIYYSQIVNDFQKGDIAEGYSVSREKKESFPLTVTSAQKNPTAFYLCASSIGGSKNEQFFGPGTRLTVL.

CDR3 in amino acids: CASSDTIGGASYEQYF. CDR3 sequence (DNA): TGCGCCAGCAGTGATACTATCGGGGGGGCCTCCTACGAGCAGTACTTC. The chain combines TRBV10-2 with TRBJ2-7, with TRBD2 matching 8 bases. V was pared by 3 bases and J by 0 bases, with 7 bases of the junction left unmatched. CDR1 and CDR2 from the germline V gene are WSHSY and SAAADI. The length of the CDR3 is 16 residues.

The chain carries TRBV2 and TRBJ2-3; 10 bases map to TRBD2. The V segment lost 3 bases and the J segment 5 bases; nucleotides outside the gene matches: 11. The CDR3 has 17 residues. Germline CDR1 SNHLY, CDR2 FYNNEI. As DNA, the CDR3 is TGTGCCAGCAGTGACCGCCCAGCGGGGGGGCCTGGAGATACGCAGTATTTT. Translation gives CASSDRPAGGPGDTQYF.

The chain uses TRBV20-1 and TRBJ1-3; D uncertain. Germline CDR1 is DFQATT and CDR2 is SNEGSKA (reference sequence). The CDR3 runs 13 residues. The V gene lost 3 bases and the J gene lost 3 bases, with 9 bases spanning the gap. The CDR3 nucleotides read TGCAGTGCTAGTACGGGGATTGGAAACACCATATATTTT. Amino acids: CSASTGIGNTIYF.

The gene calls are TRBV4-1 and TRBJ1-5; D remains unclear. Trimming removed 2 bases from V and 1 base from J, with 3 bases in between. CDR1 and CDR2 from the germline V gene are MGHRA and YSYEKL. This CDR3 spans 13 amino acids. This chain's CDR3 is CASSQQSNQPQHF. The DNA for the CDR3 is TGCGCCAGCAGCCAACAAAGCAATCAGCCCCAGCATTTT.

J is TRBJ1-1 and V is TRBV4-2; D gene uncertain. V was shortened by 0 bases and J by 1 base, with 12 bases between the two germline ends. Germline CDR1 is LGHNA and CDR2 is YNFKEQ. The CDR3 covers 16 residues. The CDR3 region has the DNA TGTGCCAGCAGCCAAGATGTGCGGACTGGGAACACTGAAGCTTTCTTT. This encodes CASSQDVRTGNTEAFF.

The rearrangement joins TRBV3-1 (or the pseudogene TRBV3-2) to TRBJ2-7; D is unresolved. The ends were cut back, 1 base at V and 3 bases at J, with 7 bases in the middle. Germline V gene lookup returns CDR1 LGHDT and CDR2 YNNKEL (reference sequence). This CDR3 has 13 residues. For the CDR3, the DNA is TGTGCCAGCAGCCAAGGTCTCCGCTACGAGCAGTACTTC. Translated: CASSQGLRYEQYF.

The CDR3 sequence is CASRIDRGRAELFF. The CDR3 bases are TGCGCCAGCAGAATAGACAGGGGGCGCGCGGAGCTGTTTTTT. This chain links TRBV10-2 with TRBJ2-2, with 10 positions matching TRBD1. Germline values: CDR1 WSHSY, CDR2 SAAADI. The CDR3 is 14 residues long. The trim removed 6 bases at V and 10 bases at J, leaving 8 bases unmatched.

This chain uses TRBV5-4 with TRBJ1-2; maybe TRBD1 (5 bases). Germline values: CDR1 SGHNT, CDR2 YYREEE (reference sequence). V was trimmed by 1 base and J by 8 bases, leaving 12 bases between them. The CDR3 contains 13 residues. The CDR3 sequence: CASSLNIGGGYTF. The CDR3 coding sequence is TGTGCCAGCAGCTTGAATATCGGGGGAGGCTACACCTTC.

The chain couples TRBV19 to TRBJ1-4; D not certain. The V end lost 5 bases, the J end lost 7 bases, and 8 bases lay between the germline ends. This CDR3 has 12 amino acids. In germline, CDR1 is LNHDA, CDR2 SQIVND (reference sequence). CDR3 region: CASSARFEKLFF. As DNA, the CDR3 is TGTGCCAGTAGTGCCAGATTTGAAAAACTGTTTTTT.

The chain carries TRBV6-2 or TRBV6-3 and TRBJ1-3, with D unresolved. Between the trimmed V and J ends, which lost 0 bases and 4 bases, there was a span of 10 bases. This CDR3 spans 15 amino acids. Germline lookup yields CDR1 MNHEY and CDR2 SVGEGT. CDR3 bases: TGTGCCAGCAGTTACTCGATTCGCAGGGGAAACACCATATATTTT. Its protein product is CASSYSIRRGNTIYF.

V usage is TRBV29-1 and J usage is TRBJ2-7; D may be TRBD1 (6 bases). With 3 bases removed from V and 5 bases from J, the gap between germline ends came to 17 bases. The CDR3 runs to 14 residues. CDR1 is SQVTM and CDR2 is ANQGSEA in the germline V gene. In nucleotides, the CDR3 is TGCAGCGTTGATAAATACAGGGTGAGGAACGAGCAGTACTTC. Translated, it gives CSVDKYRVRNEQYF.